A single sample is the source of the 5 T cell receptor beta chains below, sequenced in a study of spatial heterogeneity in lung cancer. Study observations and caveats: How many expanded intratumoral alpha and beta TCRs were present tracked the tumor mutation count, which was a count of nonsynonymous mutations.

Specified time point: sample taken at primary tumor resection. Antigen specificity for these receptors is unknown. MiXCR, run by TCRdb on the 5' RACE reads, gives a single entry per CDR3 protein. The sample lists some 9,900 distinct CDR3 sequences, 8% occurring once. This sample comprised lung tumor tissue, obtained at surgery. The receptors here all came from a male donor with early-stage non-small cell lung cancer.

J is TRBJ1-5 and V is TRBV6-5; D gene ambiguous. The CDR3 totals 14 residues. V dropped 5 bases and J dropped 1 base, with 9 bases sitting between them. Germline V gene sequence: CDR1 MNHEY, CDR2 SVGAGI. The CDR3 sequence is CASSPFDSNQPQHF. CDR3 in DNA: TGTGCCAGCAGTCCCTTCGACAGCAATCAGCCCCAGCATTTT.

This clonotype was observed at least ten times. The CDR3 nucleotides read TGTGCCAGCAGCCTGGAGCCGGGGGGGAATGAAAAACTGTTTTTT. This encodes CASSLEPGGNEKLFF. V is TRBV7-2 and J is TRBJ1-4, with D possibly matching TRBD1 (5 bases). Germline-derived CDR1 and CDR2 are SGHTA and FQGNSA. The ends were cut back, 5 bases at V and 5 bases at J, with 15 bases in the middle. This CDR3 region has 15 residues. Combining the CDR3 with reference TRBV7-2 and TRBJ1-4 gives the whole variable domain GAGVSQSPSNKVTEKGKDVELRCDPISGHTALYWYRQSLGQGLEFLIYFQGNSAPDKSGLPSDRFSAERTGGSVSTLTIQRTQQEDSAVYLCASSLEPGGNEKLFFGSGTQLSVL.

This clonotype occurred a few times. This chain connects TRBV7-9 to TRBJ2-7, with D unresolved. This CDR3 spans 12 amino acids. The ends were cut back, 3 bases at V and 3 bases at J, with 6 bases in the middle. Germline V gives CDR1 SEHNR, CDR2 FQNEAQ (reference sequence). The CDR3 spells CASSFSFYEQYF. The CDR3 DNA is TGTGCCAGCAGCTTTTCGTTCTACGAGCAGTACTTC.

The chain's CDR3 is CSAGITRNYGYTF. DNA for the CDR3: TGCAGTGCTGGGATTACAAGGAACTATGGCTACACCTTC. V and J are TRBV20-1 and TRBJ1-2; D call uncertain. The CDR3 is made up of 13 amino acids. Deletions cut 5 bases from V and 2 bases from J, with 12 bases between. The germline V gene has CDR1 DFQATT and CDR2 SNEGSKA (reference sequence).

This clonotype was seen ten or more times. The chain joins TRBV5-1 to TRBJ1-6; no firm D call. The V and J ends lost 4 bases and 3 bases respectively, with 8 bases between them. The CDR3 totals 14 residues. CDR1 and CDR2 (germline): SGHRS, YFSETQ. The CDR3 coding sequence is TGCGCCAGCAGCCCAGCCTTCTATAATTCACCCCTCCACTTT. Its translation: CASSPAFYNSPLHF.